The TCR beta chain described here comes from a study of blood T cell repertoires in COVID-19. Study overall: Both acute and convalescent COVID-19 samples were obtained from the United States, Italy and Spain.

This CDR3 contains 14 residues. V was pared by 0 bases and J by 2 bases, with 2 bases of the junction left unmatched. Germline CDR1 and CDR2: GTSNPN and SVGIG (reference sequence). In the source study's methods: How many nucleated cells were present was estimated from reference gene primer amplification. Repertoires were generated with immunoSEQ multiplex PCR, while TCRdb's copy carries only in-frame clones and drops some. The V and J calls and clone size are taken from that table; D and trimming were inferred from the DNA. The data hold 65,000 to 95,000 clones, with around nine tenths observed a single time.

Sequences were obtained from peripheral blood. The V and J genes are TRBV30 and TRBJ1-2; 8 bases map to TRBD1. The sequence was collected from a man in his 70s with active or convalescent COVID-19. As DNA, the CDR3 is TGTGCCTGGAGTGTAGGACAGGGAAACTATGGCTACACCTTC. This encodes CAWSVGQGNYGYTF.